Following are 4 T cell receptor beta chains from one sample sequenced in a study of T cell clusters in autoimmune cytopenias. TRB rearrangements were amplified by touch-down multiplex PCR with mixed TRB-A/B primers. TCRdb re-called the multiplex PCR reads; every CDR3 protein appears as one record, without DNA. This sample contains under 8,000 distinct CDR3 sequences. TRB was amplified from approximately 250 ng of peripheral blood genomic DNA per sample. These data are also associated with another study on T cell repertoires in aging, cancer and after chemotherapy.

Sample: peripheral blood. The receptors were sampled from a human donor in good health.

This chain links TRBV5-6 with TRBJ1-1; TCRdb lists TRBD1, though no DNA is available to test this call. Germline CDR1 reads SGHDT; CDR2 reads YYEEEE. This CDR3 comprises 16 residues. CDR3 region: CASSLPQGGVNTEAFF.

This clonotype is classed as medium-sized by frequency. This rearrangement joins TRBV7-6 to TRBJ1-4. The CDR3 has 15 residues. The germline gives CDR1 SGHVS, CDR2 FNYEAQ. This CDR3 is CASSLEAAHNEKLFF.

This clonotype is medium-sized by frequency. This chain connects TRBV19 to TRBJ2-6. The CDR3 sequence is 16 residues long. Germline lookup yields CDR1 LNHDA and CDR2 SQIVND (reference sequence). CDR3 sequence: CASSIDGGSGANVLTF.

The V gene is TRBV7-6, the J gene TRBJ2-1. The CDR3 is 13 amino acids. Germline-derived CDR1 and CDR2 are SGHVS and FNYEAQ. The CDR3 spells CASSLVGNNEQFF. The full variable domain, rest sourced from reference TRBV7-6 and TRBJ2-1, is GAGVSQSPRYKVTKRGQDVALRCDPISGHVSLYWYRQALGQGPEFLTYFNYEAQQDKSGLPNDRFSAERPEGSISTLTIQRTEQRDSAMYRCASSLVGNNEQFFGPGTRLTVL.